The rows below give T cell receptor beta chains drawn from one sample of a study of shared clonotypes between healthy human individuals. TCRdb's copy holds only in-frame clones and misses some; the assay was immunoSEQ multiplex PCR. The sample contains approximately 720,000 clones, about 78% of which appear only once. The sequenced sample consisted of memory CD4+ T cells sorted from blood. These receptors all stem from a woman aged 25 to 39 in good health. The CDR3 runs from the conserved cysteine through the conserved F or W. Fields, in order: J gene, clone size, V gene, CDR3 protein. The size entry is marked missing in some rows and otherwise reads once, few, many or a size class.

J: TRBJ2-2; size: -; V: TRBV29-1; CDR3: CSVAGSITNTGELFF
J: TRBJ1-5; size: few; V: TRBV6-1; CDR3: CASSETQGWSQPQHF
J: TRBJ2-2; size: -; V: TRBV28; CDR3: CASSPYRGANTGELFF
J: TRBJ2-7; size: few; V: TRBV11-2; CDR3: CASSTPDGIEQYF
J: TRBJ1-3; size: -; V: TRBV30; CDR3: CAWSRGNGNTIYF
J: TRBJ2-3; size: -; V: TRBV2; CDR3: CASSGLTTDTQYF
J: TRBJ1-3; size: -; V: TRBV7-9; CDR3: CASSLRQGADTIYF
J: TRBJ2-5; size: -; V: TRBV14; CDR3: CASSQDSETQYF
J: TRBJ2-3; size: many; V: TRBV20-1; CDR3: CSARDASTQYF
J: TRBJ2-3; size: -; V: TRBV19; CDR3: CASSRGDPSTDTQYF
J: TRBJ1-2; size: -; V: TRBV19; CDR3: CASSIEHQRLHGYTF
J: TRBJ2-3; size: -; V: TRBV28; CDR3: CASRSRLSAGTDTQYF
J: TRBJ2-7; size: -; V: TRBV5-1; CDR3: CASSLYGYEQYF
J: TRBJ1-5; size: -; V: TRBV6-1; CDR3: CASSEGGGNQPQHF
J: -; size: -; V: TRBV6-5; CDR3: CASSHDSQGGYEQYF
J: TRBJ2-1; size: few; V: TRBV7-2; CDR3: CASSLSRTTRSYNEQFF
J: TRBJ1-3; size: -; V: TRBV28; CDR3: CASTSIGAGGNTIYF
J: TRBJ2-6; size: -; V: TRBV18; CDR3: CASSHQQGPGANVLTF
J: TRBJ2-5; size: -; V: TRBV29-1; CDR3: CSVDLLRAGTRSETQYF
J: TRBJ2-1; size: -; V: TRBV7-6; CDR3: CASSPTRNEQFF
J: TRBJ2-7; size: -; V: TRBV19; CDR3: CASSTRYLSYEQYF
J: TRBJ2-5; size: -; V: TRBV7-9; CDR3: CASSKGAGGETQYF
J: TRBJ1-5; size: -; V: TRBV4-1; CDR3: CASSQVTGGYQPQHF
J: TRBJ2-3; size: -; V: TRBV2; CDR3: CASRPTFGGLAGPF
J: TRBJ2-7; size: -; V: TRBV11-2; CDR3: CASSLDRGEQYF
J: TRBJ1-4; size: -; V: TRBV29-1; CDR3: CSVDTGTKLFF
J: TRBJ2-1; size: few; V: TRBV14; CDR3: CASSQFAGTHEQFF